The 23 T cell receptor beta chains given below trace back to one sample, sequenced in a study of T cell responses to AZD1222 COVID-19 vaccine. Assay: immunoSEQ multiplex PCR; the TCRdb copy retains only in-frame clones and omits some. Of fewer than 110,000 clones in the sample, roughly 91% were seen once. This sample comprised peripheral blood, obtained on day 0 of AZD1222 vaccination. Source of these receptors: an adult in good health.

The chain has TRBV11-2 and TRBJ1-6; tentative D call: TRBD1 (6 bases). The germline gives CDR1 SGHAT, CDR2 FQNNGV. This CDR3 spans 18 amino acids. The V end lost 4 bases, the J end lost 8 bases, and 24 bases lay between the germline ends. The CDR3 DNA sequence: TGTGCCAGCAGCTCACAGGGCCCCCCGCACACAAGGGATTCACCCCTCCACTTT. Its translation is CASSSQGPPHTRDSPLHF.

The chain joins TRBV5-1 to TRBJ1-5, with 8 bases identical to TRBD1. V was pared by 3 bases and J by 3 bases, with 8 bases of the junction left unmatched. The CDR3 runs 16 residues. Germline CDR1 SGHRS, CDR2 YFSETQ. The CDR3 region is CASSWGTGGVNQPQHF. The CDR3 nucleotides read TGCGCCAGCAGCTGGGGAACAGGGGGTGTCAATCAGCCCCAGCATTTT.

The chain combines TRBV3-1 (or the pseudogene TRBV3-2) with TRBJ1-6; D is undetermined. The CDR3 has 13 amino acids. Trimming removed 1 base from V and 9 bases from J, with 7 bases in between. CDR1 LGHDT and CDR2 YNNKEL come from the germline V gene (reference sequence). CDR3 protein: CASSQVTRSPLHF. CDR3 in DNA: TGTGCCAGCAGCCAAGTTACCCGTTCACCCCTCCACTTT.

The chain combines TRBV7-8 with TRBJ1-2; 11 bases line up with TRBD1. V lost 5 bases, J lost 8 bases, and 16 bases stayed unmatched. The CDR3 is 17 residues long. Germline assignment: CDR1 SGHVS and CDR2 FQNEAQ. The CDR3 nucleotides read TGTGCCAGCAGCGTAACGGCCGGGACAGGGGGAACATCCGGCTACACCTTC. Its translation is CASSVTAGTGGTSGYTF. Full variable domain (missing parts from reference TRBV7-8 and TRBJ1-2): GAGVSQSPRYKVAKRGQDVALRCDPISGHVSLFWYQQALGQGPEFLTYFQNEAQLDKSGLPSDRFFAERPEGSVSTLKIQRTQQEDSAVYLCASSVTAGTGGTSGYTFGSGTRLTVV.

The sample holds a few counts of this clone. J is TRBJ2-7 and V is TRBV24-1; 7 bases map to TRBD1. This CDR3 contains 15 residues. V shed 6 bases and J 2 bases; nucleotides not matched to a gene: 9. Germline V gene lookup returns CDR1 KGHDR and CDR2 SFDVKD. CDR3 sequence (DNA): TGTGCCACCAGTCCCTCGACAGGGACGCCCTACGAGCAGTACTTC. This gives the protein CATSPSTGTPYEQYF.

This clone has a single count. Its ends do not fully match the called genes, so a read error is possible. This chain links TRBV7-2 with TRBJ2-7; the D is unclear. Per the germline V gene, CDR1 is SGHTA and CDR2 is FQGNSA. This CDR3 is built from 16 residues. The DNA of the CDR3 is TGTGCCAGCAGCCCCCGAGGAGCCGGCAGCTCCTCCGAGCAGTACTTC. Encoded protein: CASSPRGAGSSSEQYF.

This chain uses TRBV9 with TRBJ2-2; maybe TRBD1 (6 bases). With 0 bases removed from V and 8 bases from J, the gap between germline ends came to 14 bases. CDR1 is SGDLS, CDR2 YYNGEE, per germline. This CDR3 is built from 15 residues. The CDR3 spells CASSVEYRVGGELFF. CDR3 sequence (DNA): TGTGCCAGCAGCGTAGAGTACAGGGTAGGGGGGGAGCTGTTTTTT. Filled out from reference TRBV9 and TRBJ2-2, the complete variable domain reads DSGVTQTPKHLITATGQRVTLRCSPRSGDLSVYWYQQSLDQGLQFLIQYYNGEERAKGNILERFSAQQFPDLHSELNLSSLELGDSALYFCASSVEYRVGGELFFGEGSRLTVL.

The CDR3 bases are TGTGCCAGCAGTTTATCGGACCTGAGCTCCTACGAGCAGTACTTC. Encoded protein: CASSLSDLSSYEQYF. The V call is TRBV27, the J call TRBJ2-7; the D is unclear. Germline V CDR1 and CDR2: MNHEY, SMNVEV (reference sequence). The CDR3 has 15 amino acids. V lost 0 bases and J 0 bases, leaving 9 bases between the germline ends.

The V gene is TRBV9, the J gene TRBJ2-1; D is undetermined. The CDR3 is made up of 11 amino acids. CDR1 is SGDLS and CDR2 is YYNGEE in the germline V gene. V lost 3 bases to trimming and J lost 10 bases, with 8 bases between them. CDR3 DNA: TGTGCCAGCAGCGCTGCAGGAGAGCAGTTCTTC. This gives the protein CASSAAGEQFF.

The V call is TRBV3-1 (or the pseudogene TRBV3-2), the J call TRBJ2-7; no definite D call. The germline V gene encodes CDR1 LGHDT and CDR2 YNNKEL (reference sequence). Between the trimmed V and J ends, which lost 5 bases and 3 bases, there was a span of 2 bases. This CDR3 region has 10 residues. The chain's CDR3 is CASSGYEQYF. The CDR3 bases are TGTGCCAGCAGCGGCTACGAGCAGTACTTC.

J is TRBJ2-2 and V is TRBV18; D ambiguous. With 6 bases removed from V and 7 bases from J, the gap between germline ends came to 12 bases. The germline gives CDR1 KGHSH, CDR2 LQKENI. The CDR3 sequence is 13 residues long. CDR3 in amino acids: CASSQQTGGELFF. The CDR3 DNA sequence: TGTGCCAGCTCTCAACAGACGGGCGGGGAGCTGTTTTTT.

The chain recombines TRBV18 with TRBJ2-5, with D hard to call. The germline gives CDR1 KGHSH, CDR2 LQKENI. V was clipped by 5 bases and J by 5 bases, with 3 bases between them. This CDR3 has 10 residues. This chain's CDR3 is CASSGETQYF. The CDR3 DNA sequence: TGTGCCAGCTCAGGGGAGACCCAGTACTTC.

The chain is built from TRBV4-2 and TRBJ2-2; 9 bases line up with TRBD2. The CDR3 has 17 amino acids. Unmatched junction bases numbered 8, after V lost 4 bases and J lost 2 bases. Germline CDR1 is LGHNA and CDR2 is YNFKEQ. The CDR3 nucleotides are TGTGCCAGCAGCCCCTCTGCGACTAGCGGAAACACCGGGGAGCTGTTTTTT. Residues: CASSPSATSGNTGELFF.

The rearrangement joins TRBV4-1 to TRBJ1-1; unclear D gene. CDR1 MGHRA and CDR2 YSYEKL come from the germline V gene. The CDR3 extends over 16 amino acids. Trimming removed 0 bases from V and 4 bases from J, with 15 bases in between. CDR3: CASSQDNWVAGTEAFF. The CDR3 DNA reads as TGCGCCAGCAGCCAAGATAATTGGGTTGCCGGCACTGAAGCTTTCTTT.

The chain joins TRBV29-1 to TRBJ1-1; D is undetermined. V was cut by 6 bases and J by 2 bases, with 25 bases left in between. The CDR3 length is 17 residues. Per germline, CDR1 SQVTM and CDR2 ANQGSEA. CDR3 residues: CSVRQRWRSKDNTEAFF. DNA for the CDR3: TGCAGCGTGAGGCAGCGATGGAGGTCGAAAGATAACACTGAAGCTTTCTTT.

This sequence joins TRBV19 and TRBJ1-3; possible D gene TRBD1, 6 bases. CDR1 is LNHDA and CDR2 is SQIVND in the germline V gene (reference sequence). Trimming removed 5 bases from V and 1 base from J, with 9 bases in between. This CDR3 spans 14 amino acids. CDR3 coding DNA: TGTGCCAGTAGTTTACAGGGTTCTGGAAACACCATATATTTT. Amino acid sequence: CASSLQGSGNTIYF.

This clone was recorded once. The genes are TRBV27 and TRBJ2-2; 10 bases fit TRBD2. V shed 5 bases and J 6 bases; nucleotides not matched to a gene: 12. CDR3 length: 17 amino acids. Germline V gene lookup returns CDR1 MNHEY and CDR2 SMNVEV (reference sequence). This CDR3 is CASSRRASGSIAGELFF. CDR3 sequence (DNA): TGTGCCAGCAGTCGGCGTGCTAGCGGGAGTATCGCCGGGGAGCTGTTTTTT.

This chain links TRBV6-5 with TRBJ1-1; D is undetermined. V shed 6 bases and J shed 4 bases, with 6 bases lying between them. CDR3 size: 11 residues. The germline V gene has CDR1 MNHEY and CDR2 SVGAGI. The CDR3 DNA sequence: TGTGCCAGCAGGGGTGGCACTGAAGCTTTCTTT. Translated, it gives CASRGGTEAFF.

The V and J genes are TRBV5-1 and TRBJ2-7, with 10 bases identical to TRBD1. Trimming removed 1 base from V and 7 bases from J; junction bases left unmatched: 5. Germline V gives CDR1 SGHRS, CDR2 YFSETQ. This CDR3 is 14 amino acids long. DNA of the CDR3: TGCGCCAGCAGCTTGAGACAGGGGGCTCGTGAGCAGTACTTC. Protein: CASSLRQGAREQYF.

This chain joins TRBV6-5 and TRBJ1-6, with 10 bases fitting TRBD1. This CDR3 is built from 15 residues. CDR1 MNHEY and CDR2 SVGAGI come from the germline V gene. The junction had 7 bases not matched to a gene; V was cut back by 7 bases and J by 7 bases. The DNA of the CDR3 is TGTGCCAGCACCGACAAGACAGGGGGCAATTCACCCCTCCACTTT. The encoded protein is CASTDKTGGNSPLHF.

The J gene is TRBJ1-2, the V gene TRBV12-3 or TRBV12-4; the D gene is possibly TRBD1 (6 bases). Trimming stripped 2 bases from V and 8 bases from J, with 12 bases between. The CDR3 totals 13 residues. The CDR3 DNA is TGTGCCAGCAGTTTACGGGGGGCCCGGGGCTACACCTTC. Amino acid sequence: CASSLRGARGYTF.

The CDR3 coding sequence is TGTGCCAGCACCCGGACAGGGACGCCCCGAGCTAACTATGGCTACACCTTC. Its protein is CASTRTGTPRANYGYTF. The genes are TRBV28 and TRBJ1-2, with 8 bases lining up with TRBD1. Looked up from germline, CDR1 is MDHEN and CDR2 is SYDVKM. The CDR3 has 17 amino acids. The trim removed 7 bases at V and 0 bases at J, leaving 13 bases unmatched.

The CDR3 loop is CAWGPKSRGYTF. DNA for the CDR3: TGTGCCTGGGGCCCTAAAAGTCGGGGCTACACCTTC. The chain is built from TRBV30 and TRBJ1-2, with unresolved D. Germline V gene lookup returns CDR1 GTSNPN and CDR2 SVGIG (reference sequence). The V and J ends lost 5 bases and 8 bases respectively, with 15 bases between them. This CDR3 has 12 residues.